This TCR beta chain was identified during a study of blood T cells in healthy people across ages. Germline-derived CDR1 and CDR2 are SGHRS and YFSETQ. The CDR3 is 14 residues long. The use of a sample-barcoded 5' primer and a J-beta primer mix characterized a second PCR of about 7 to 12 cycles. TCRdb reanalysed the 5' RACE reads using MiXCR and keeps one entry per CDR3 protein. This table has about 1,400,000 distinct CDR3 sequences, approximately 38% appearing once. This clonotype was counted at least ten times. One junction end does not reproduce the germline sequence, and a read error may be involved.

Sequencing was performed on blood. The chain employs TRBV5-1 and TRBJ2-1, with 7 bases fitting TRBD1. This clonotype originated in a woman under 30 in good health. DNA for the CDR3: TGTGCCAGCAGTTTGGGGACAGCCTACAATGAGCAGTTCTTC. Amino acid sequence: CASSLGTAYNEQFF.